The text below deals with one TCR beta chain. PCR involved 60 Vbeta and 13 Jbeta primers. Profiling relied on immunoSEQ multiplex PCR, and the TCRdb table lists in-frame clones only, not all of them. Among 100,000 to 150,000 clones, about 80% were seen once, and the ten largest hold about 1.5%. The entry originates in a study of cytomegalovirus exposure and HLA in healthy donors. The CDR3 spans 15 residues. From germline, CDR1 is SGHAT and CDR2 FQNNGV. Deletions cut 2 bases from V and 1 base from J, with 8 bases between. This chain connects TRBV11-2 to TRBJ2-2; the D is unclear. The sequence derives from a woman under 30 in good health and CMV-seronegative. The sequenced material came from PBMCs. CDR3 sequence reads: CASSLLPGNTGELFF. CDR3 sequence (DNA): TGTGCCAGCAGCTTACTGCCCGGGAACACCGGGGAGCTGTTTTTT.